This T cell receptor (beta chain) was sequenced during a study of shared clonotypes between healthy human individuals. Overall study results and limits: The study generally estimated greater richness for naive than memory subsets.

Concerning this clone itself: As yet, its antigen is unknown.

Terminally differentiated effector memory CD45RA+ cells were excluded from the naive CD8 cells, which were CD45RO-negative and positively selected for CCR7. Free of recent acute infections or vaccinations, the donors were healthy HIV-negative adults. Trimming cost V 0 bases and J 7 bases, with 15 bases left between them. CDR1 is MNHNY, CDR2 SVGAGI, per germline (reference sequence). The CDR3 is 15 amino acids. Clones were sequenced by immunoSEQ multiplex PCR, and TCRdb holds only the in-frame ones, with some missing. The table shows hundreds of thousands of clones, with roughly 95% occurring only once.

What was sequenced was naive CD8+ T cells sorted from blood. The receptor comes from a woman aged 25 to 45 in good health. The V and J genes are TRBV6-6 and TRBJ1-2, with D possibly matching TRBD1 (6 bases). The CDR3 nucleotides are TGTGCCAGCAGTTACTCCCCCAGGGGTTCGGGTGGCTACACCTTC. Protein sequence: CASSYSPRGSGGYTF.